Listed below are T cell receptor beta chains from one sample, sequenced in a study of cytomegalovirus exposure and HLA in healthy donors. Sequenced by immunoSEQ multiplex PCR; TCRdb stores in-frame clones only, minus some. Altogether 150,000 to 200,000 clones are present, approximately 88% being singletons, with the ten largest covering 0.38%. What was sequenced was PBMCs. The receptors shown here come from a boy aged 2-15 years in good health and CMV-seronegative. The CDR3 runs from the conserved cysteine through the conserved F or W. A D gene is named only where the DNA matches it firmly. A clone size is listed for some rows: how often the clone was seen (once, few, many), or a class if it is expanded.

J,size,D,V,CDR3,DNA
TRBJ2-3,.,TRBD2,TRBV30,CAWNMNGRAWDTQYF,TGTGCCTGGAATATGAACGGGAGGGCCTGGGATACGCAGTATTTT
TRBJ1-2,.,TRBD1,TRBV30,CAWGDRDIPYGYTF,TGTGCCTGGGGGGACAGGGATATCCCCTATGGCTACACCTTC
TRBJ2-2,few,.,TRBV6-1,CASSEMDRNTGELFF,TGTGCCAGCAGTGAAATGGACAGGAACACCGGGGAGCTGTTTTTT
TRBJ2-1,.,TRBD2,TRBV5-1,CASSLALTSPSEQFF,TGCGCCAGCAGCTTGGCCTTGACTAGCCCCTCTGAGCAGTTCTTC
TRBJ2-7,.,TRBD2,TRBV15,CATSPGGPYEQYF,TGTGCCACCAGCCCGGGAGGGCCCTACGAGCAGTACTTC
TRBJ2-7,once,TRBD1,TRBV6-5,CASSYSEDRGDEQYF,TGTGCCAGCAGTTACTCGGAGGACAGGGGGGACGAGCAGTACTTC
TRBJ1-2,.,.,TRBV14,CASSQMADSVGYTF,TGTGCCAGCAGCCAAATGGCAGACTCTGTCGGCTACACCTTC
TRBJ1-3,few,.,TRBV6-1,CASTREVNTIYF,TGTGCCAGCACCCGAGAGGTCAACACCATATATTTT
TRBJ1-1,.,TRBD1,TRBV7-9,CASSLGTGTEAFF,TGTGCCAGCAGCTTAGGGACAGGGACTGAAGCTTTCTTT
TRBJ2-5,.,TRBD1,TRBV7-2,CASSSDTGGETQYF,TGTGCCAGCAGCTCAGACACAGGGGGAGAGACCCAGTACTTC
TRBJ2-2,.,TRBD1,TRBV5-1,CASSPDRVTGELFF,TGCGCCAGCAGCCCCGACAGGGTCACCGGGGAGCTGTTTTTT
TRBJ2-3,.,TRBD1,TRBV28,CASSLFGQGGPDTQYF,TGTGCCAGCAGTTTATTCGGACAGGGAGGACCAGATACGCAGTATTTT
TRBJ1-3,.,.,TRBV4-1,CASSQEDWETGNTIYF,TGCGCCAGCAGCCAAGAGGACTGGGAGACTGGAAACACCATATATTTT
TRBJ2-1,.,TRBD2,TRBV5-1,CASSFPKREAYNEQFF,TGCGCCAGCAGCTTTCCGAAGCGGGAGGCCTACAATGAGCAGTTCTTC
TRBJ2-1,.,.,TRBV4-1,CASSQGWEEQFF,TGCGCCAGCAGCCAAGGTTGGGAGGAGCAGTTCTTC
TRBJ1-3,.,TRBD1,TRBV4-1,CASSQEDREGNTIYF,TGCGCCAGCAGCCAAGAGGACAGGGAGGGAAACACCATATATTTT
TRBJ2-7,.,TRBD1,TRBV19,CASSIRGQGSPYEQYF,TGTGCCAGTAGTATTAGGGGACAGGGGTCGCCCTACGAGCAGTACTTC
TRBJ2-2,.,.,TRBV2,CAISKDIRAGELFF,TGTGCCATCTCAAAGGACATTCGAGCCGGGGAGCTGTTTTTT
TRBJ2-7,few,TRBD1,TRBV10-3,CAIRGQGSSYEQYF,TGTGCCATCAGGGGACAGGGGAGCTCCTACGAGCAGTACTTC
TRBJ1-5,.,TRBD1,TRBV6-1,CASSARTGRTQHF,TGTGCCAGCAGTGCACGGACAGGACGGACCCAGCATTTT
TRBJ1-2,.,.,TRBV27,CASSLTADYGYTF,TGTGCCAGCAGTCTCACAGCGGACTATGGCTACACCTTC
TRBJ2-6,.,TRBD1,TRBV5-4,CASSRIRGRIPGANVLTF,TGTGCCAGCAGCCGTATCAGGGGGCGTATACCTGGGGCCAACGTCCTGACTTTC
TRBJ1-5,few,TRBD1,TRBV19,CASSEDREGAQHF,TGTGCCAGTAGTGAGGACAGGGAAGGGGCCCAGCATTTT
TRBJ1-1,.,.,TRBV10-3,CAIRQNTEAFF,TGTGCCATCAGACAGAACACTGAAGCTTTCTTT
TRBJ1-2,few,.,TRBV6-1,CATREEAGYGYTF,TGTGCCACCCGGGAGGAGGCGGGGTATGGCTACACCTTC
TRBJ2-2,.,TRBD1,TRBV5-1,CASSPGQGLTGELFF,TGCGCCAGCAGCCCAGGACAGGGATTAACCGGGGAGCTGTTTTTT
TRBJ2-6,.,.,TRBV29-1,CSVAWFTARSGANVLTF,TGCAGCGTTGCCTGGTTCACCGCCAGGTCTGGGGCCAACGTCCTGACTTTC
TRBJ2-7,.,.,TRBV18,CASSTTGISYEQYF,TGTGCCAGCTCAACTACAGGGATCTCCTACGAGCAGTACTTC